This T cell receptor (beta chain) was captured by sequencing in a study of blood T cell repertoires in COVID-19. Using immunoSEQ multiplex PCR, the repertoire was profiled, and TCRdb retains in-frame clones only, with some absent. Here the sample spans roughly 220,000 clones, 80% to 90% being singletons. The V gene's germline CDR1 is LGHDT and CDR2 YNNKEL (reference sequence). The CDR3 length is 15 residues. Trimming pared 1 base from V and 6 bases from J, leaving 16 bases between. Sequencing used PBMCs or T cells enriched from blood (not recorded which). The chain is built from TRBV3-1 (or the pseudogene TRBV3-2) and TRBJ2-7; no reliable D call. The sequence came from a woman under 30 in a cohort exposed to, infected with or recovered from COVID-19 (not recorded which). DNA for the CDR3: TGTGCCAGCAGCCAAGTTTCACTACCCGCCAGCGAGCAGTACTTC. It specifies CASSQVSLPASEQYF.